This T cell receptor (beta chain) was captured by sequencing in a study of blood T cell repertoires in COVID-19. Study-wide context: COVID-19 samples, acute and convalescent, were from the United States, Italy and Spain. The cDNA or gDNA used as material had been derived from T cells, B-cell-depleted T cells, or PBMCs.

Original processing methods: It was from reference gene primer amplification that nucleated cell counts were estimated. Sequenced by immunoSEQ multiplex PCR; TCRdb stores in-frame clones only, minus some. That table gives V, J and clone size, and the DNA gave D and trimming. The repertoire holds around 150,000 clones, with almost 85% as singletons. CDR1 and CDR2 (germline): MNHEY, SVGAGI. The CDR3 runs 12 residues. Trimming cost V 6 bases and J 4 bases, with 9 bases left between them. The TCR was taken from a woman of 80 years or more with acute or convalescent COVID-19. The chain is built from TRBV6-5 and TRBJ1-1; the D gene is possibly TRBD1 (5 bases). The specimen sequenced was peripheral blood. The CDR3 DNA reads TGTGCCAGCAGAAGGGGCGGCACTGAAGCTTTCTTT. Translated, it gives CASRRGGTEAFF.